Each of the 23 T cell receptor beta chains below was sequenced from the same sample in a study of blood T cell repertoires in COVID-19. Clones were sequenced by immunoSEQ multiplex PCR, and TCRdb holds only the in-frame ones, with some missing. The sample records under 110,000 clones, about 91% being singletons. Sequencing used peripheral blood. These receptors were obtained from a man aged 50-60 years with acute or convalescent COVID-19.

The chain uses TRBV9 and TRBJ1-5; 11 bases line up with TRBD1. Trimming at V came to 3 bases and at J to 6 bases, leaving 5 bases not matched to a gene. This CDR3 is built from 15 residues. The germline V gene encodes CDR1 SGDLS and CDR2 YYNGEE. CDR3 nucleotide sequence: TGTGCCAGCAGCGCCGAGGGGACAGGGGGTCAGCCCCAGCATTTT. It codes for CASSAEGTGGQPQHF.

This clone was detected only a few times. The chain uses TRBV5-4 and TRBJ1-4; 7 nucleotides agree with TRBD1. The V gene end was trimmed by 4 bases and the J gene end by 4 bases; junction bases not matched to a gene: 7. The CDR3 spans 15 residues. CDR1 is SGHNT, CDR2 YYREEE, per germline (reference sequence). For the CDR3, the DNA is TGTGCCAGCAGCATAAACAGGGGCCTTAATGAAAAACTGTTTTTT. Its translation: CASSINRGLNEKLFF.

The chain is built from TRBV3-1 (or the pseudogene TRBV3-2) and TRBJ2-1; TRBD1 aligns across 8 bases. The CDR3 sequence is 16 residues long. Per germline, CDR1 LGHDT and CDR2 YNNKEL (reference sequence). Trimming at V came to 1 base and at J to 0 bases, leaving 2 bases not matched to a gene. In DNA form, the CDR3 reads TGTGCCAGCAGCCAAGGAGACAGGGGCTCCTACAATGAGCAGTTCTTC. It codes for CASSQGDRGSYNEQFF.

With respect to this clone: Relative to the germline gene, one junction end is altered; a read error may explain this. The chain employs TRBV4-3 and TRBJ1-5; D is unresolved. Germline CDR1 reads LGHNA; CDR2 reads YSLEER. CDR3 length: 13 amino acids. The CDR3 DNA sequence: TGCGCCAGCAGCAAAGAGGCTGGGAGGCCCCAGCATTTT. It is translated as CASSKEAGRPQHF.

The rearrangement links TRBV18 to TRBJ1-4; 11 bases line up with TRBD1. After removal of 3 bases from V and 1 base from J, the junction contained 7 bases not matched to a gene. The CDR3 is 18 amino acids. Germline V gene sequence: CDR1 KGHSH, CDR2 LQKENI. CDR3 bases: TGTGCCAGCTCACCGTACACGGGACAGGGGGTAACTAATGAAAAACTGTTTTTT. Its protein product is CASSPYTGQGVTNEKLFF.

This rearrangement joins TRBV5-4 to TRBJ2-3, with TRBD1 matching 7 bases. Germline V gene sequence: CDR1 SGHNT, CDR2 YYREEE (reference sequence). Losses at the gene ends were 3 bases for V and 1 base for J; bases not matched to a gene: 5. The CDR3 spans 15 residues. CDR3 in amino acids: CASSSTGVRTDTQYF. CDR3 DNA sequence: TGTGCCAGCAGCTCCACAGGGGTTCGCACAGATACGCAGTATTTT.

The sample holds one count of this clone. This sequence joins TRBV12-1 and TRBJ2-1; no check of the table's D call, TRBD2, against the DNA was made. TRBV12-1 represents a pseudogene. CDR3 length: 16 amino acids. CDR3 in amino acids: CASSASPSGDYNEQFF. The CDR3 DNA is TGTGCCAGCAGCGCCTCTCCTAGCGGGGACTACAATGAGCAGTTCTTC.

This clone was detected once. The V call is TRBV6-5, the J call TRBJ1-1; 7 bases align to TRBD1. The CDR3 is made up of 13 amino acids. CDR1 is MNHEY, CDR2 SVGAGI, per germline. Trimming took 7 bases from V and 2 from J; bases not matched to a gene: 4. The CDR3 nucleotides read TGTGCCAGCACAGACAGGGTAAACACTGAAGCTTTCTTT. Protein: CASTDRVNTEAFF.

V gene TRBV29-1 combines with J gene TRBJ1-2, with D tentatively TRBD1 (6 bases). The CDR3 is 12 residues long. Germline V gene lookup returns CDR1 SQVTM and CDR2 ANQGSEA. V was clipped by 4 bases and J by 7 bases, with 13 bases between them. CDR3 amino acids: CSVGAGAGGYTF. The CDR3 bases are TGCAGCGTTGGTGCGGGGGCTGGTGGCTACACCTTC.

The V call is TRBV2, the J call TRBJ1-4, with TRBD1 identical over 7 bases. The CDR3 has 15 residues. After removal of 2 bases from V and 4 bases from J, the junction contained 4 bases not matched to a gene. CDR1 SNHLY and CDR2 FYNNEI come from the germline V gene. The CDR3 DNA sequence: TGTGCCAGCAGTGAACAGGGACAGTTTAATGAAAAACTGTTTTTT. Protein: CASSEQGQFNEKLFF.

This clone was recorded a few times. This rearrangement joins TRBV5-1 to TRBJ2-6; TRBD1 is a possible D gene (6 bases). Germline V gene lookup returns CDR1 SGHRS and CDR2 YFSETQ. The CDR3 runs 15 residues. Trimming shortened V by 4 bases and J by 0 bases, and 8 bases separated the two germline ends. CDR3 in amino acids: CASSQGPSGANVLTF. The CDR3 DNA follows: TGCGCCAGCAGCCAGGGGCCCTCTGGGGCCAACGTCCTGACTTTC.

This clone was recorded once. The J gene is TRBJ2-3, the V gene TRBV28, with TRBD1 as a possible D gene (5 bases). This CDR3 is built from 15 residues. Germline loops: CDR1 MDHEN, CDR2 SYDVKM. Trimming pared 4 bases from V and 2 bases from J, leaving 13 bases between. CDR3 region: CASSSRDRYTDTQYF. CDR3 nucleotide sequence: TGTGCCAGCAGTTCCCGCGACAGATACACAGATACGCAGTATTTT.

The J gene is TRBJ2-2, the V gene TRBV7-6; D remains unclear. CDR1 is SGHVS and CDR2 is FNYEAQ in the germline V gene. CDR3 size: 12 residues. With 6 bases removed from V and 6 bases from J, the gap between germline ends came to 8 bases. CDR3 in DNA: TGTGCCAGCAGACTTCTACCCGGGGAGCTGTTTTTT. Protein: CASRLLPGELFF. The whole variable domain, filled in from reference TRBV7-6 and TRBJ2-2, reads GAGVSQSPRYKVTKRGQDVALRCDPISGHVSLYWYRQALGQGPEFLTYFNYEAQQDKSGLPNDRFSAERPEGSISTLTIQRTEQRDSAMYRCASRLLPGELFFGEGSRLTVL.

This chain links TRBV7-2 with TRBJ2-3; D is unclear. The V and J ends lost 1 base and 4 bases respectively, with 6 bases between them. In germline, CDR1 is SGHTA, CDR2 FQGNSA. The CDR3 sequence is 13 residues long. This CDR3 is CASSLGLPDTQYF. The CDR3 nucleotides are TGTGCCAGCAGCTTAGGGCTTCCAGATACGCAGTATTTT.

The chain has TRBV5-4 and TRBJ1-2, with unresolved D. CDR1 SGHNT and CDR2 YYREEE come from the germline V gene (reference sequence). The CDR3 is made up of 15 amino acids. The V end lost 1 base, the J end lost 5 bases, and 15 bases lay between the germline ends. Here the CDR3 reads CASSLRLGRGYGYTF. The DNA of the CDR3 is TGTGCCAGCAGCTTGAGGTTGGGCAGAGGGTATGGCTACACCTTC.

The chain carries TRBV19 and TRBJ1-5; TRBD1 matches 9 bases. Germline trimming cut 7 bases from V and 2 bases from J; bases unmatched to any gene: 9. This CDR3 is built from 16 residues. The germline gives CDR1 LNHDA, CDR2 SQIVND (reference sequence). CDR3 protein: CASKVGQGNRNQPQHF. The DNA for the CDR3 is TGTGCCAGTAAGGTTGGACAGGGGAATCGCAATCAGCCCCAGCATTTT.

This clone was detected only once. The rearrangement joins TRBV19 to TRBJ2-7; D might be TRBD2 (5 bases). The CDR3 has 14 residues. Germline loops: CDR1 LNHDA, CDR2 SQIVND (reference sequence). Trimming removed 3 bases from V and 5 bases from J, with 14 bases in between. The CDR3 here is CASSMYVGSDEQYF. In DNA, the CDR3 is TGTGCCAGTAGTATGTATGTGGGTAGCGACGAGCAGTACTTC.

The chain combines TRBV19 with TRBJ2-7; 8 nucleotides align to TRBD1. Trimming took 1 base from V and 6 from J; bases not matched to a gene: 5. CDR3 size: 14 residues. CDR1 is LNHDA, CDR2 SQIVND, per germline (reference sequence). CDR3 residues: CASSIGTGISEQYF. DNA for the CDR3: TGTGCCAGTAGTATAGGGACAGGGATAAGCGAGCAGTACTTC.

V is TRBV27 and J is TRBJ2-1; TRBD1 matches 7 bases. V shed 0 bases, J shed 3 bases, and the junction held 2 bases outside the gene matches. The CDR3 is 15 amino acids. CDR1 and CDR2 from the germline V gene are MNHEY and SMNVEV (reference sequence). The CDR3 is CASSLSRDSYNEQFF. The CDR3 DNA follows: TGTGCCAGCAGTTTATCAAGGGACAGCTACAATGAGCAGTTCTTC.

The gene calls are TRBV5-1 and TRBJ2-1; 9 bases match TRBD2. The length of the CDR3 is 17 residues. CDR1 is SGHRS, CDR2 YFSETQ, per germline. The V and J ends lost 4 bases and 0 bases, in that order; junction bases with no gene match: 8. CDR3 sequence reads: CASSPRIAGASYNEQFF. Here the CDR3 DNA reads TGCGCCAGCAGCCCACGAATAGCGGGGGCCTCCTACAATGAGCAGTTCTTC.

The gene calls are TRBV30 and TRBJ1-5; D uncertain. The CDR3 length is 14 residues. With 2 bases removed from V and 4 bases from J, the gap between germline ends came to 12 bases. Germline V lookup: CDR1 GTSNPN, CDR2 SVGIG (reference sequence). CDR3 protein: CAWSRGAENQPQHF. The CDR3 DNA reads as TGTGCCTGGAGTCGGGGAGCGGAAAATCAGCCCCAGCATTTT.

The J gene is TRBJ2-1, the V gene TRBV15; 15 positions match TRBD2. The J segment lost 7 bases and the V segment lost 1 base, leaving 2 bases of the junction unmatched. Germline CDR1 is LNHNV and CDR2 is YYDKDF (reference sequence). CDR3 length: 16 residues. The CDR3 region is CATSRGTSGGENEQFF. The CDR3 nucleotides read TGTGCCACCAGCAGAGGGACTAGCGGGGGGGAAAATGAGCAGTTCTTC. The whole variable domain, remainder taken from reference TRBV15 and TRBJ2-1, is DAMVIQNPRYQVTQFGKPVTLSCSQTLNHNVMYWYQQKSSQAPKLLFHYYDKDFNNEADTPDNFQSRRPNTSFCFLDIRSPGLGDTAMYLCATSRGTSGGENEQFFGPGTRLTVL.

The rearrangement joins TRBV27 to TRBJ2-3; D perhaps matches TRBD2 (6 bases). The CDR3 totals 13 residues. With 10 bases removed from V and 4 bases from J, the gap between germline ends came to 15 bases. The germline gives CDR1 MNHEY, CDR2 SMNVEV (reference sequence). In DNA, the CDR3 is TGTGCCACGAAATGGGCTAGCGCAGATACGCAGTATTTT. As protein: CATKWASADTQYF.